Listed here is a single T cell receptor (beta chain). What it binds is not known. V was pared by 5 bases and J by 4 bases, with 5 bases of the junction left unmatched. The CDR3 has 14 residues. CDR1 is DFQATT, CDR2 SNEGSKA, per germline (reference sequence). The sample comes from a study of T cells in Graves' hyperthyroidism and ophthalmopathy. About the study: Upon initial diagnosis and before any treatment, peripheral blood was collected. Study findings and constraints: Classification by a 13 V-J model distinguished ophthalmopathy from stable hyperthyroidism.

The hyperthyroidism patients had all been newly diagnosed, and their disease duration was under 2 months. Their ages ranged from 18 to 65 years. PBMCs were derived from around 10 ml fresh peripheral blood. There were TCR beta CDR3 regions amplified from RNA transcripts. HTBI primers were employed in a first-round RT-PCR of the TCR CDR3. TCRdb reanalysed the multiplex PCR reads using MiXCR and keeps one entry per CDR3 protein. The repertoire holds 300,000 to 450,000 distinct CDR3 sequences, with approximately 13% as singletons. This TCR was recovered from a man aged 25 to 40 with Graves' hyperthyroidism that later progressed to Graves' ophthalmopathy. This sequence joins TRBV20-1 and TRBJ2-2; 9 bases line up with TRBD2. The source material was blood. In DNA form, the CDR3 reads TGCAGTGCTCGGGCGGGGGGGACCACCGGGGAGCTGTTTTTT. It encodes CSARAGGTTGELFF.